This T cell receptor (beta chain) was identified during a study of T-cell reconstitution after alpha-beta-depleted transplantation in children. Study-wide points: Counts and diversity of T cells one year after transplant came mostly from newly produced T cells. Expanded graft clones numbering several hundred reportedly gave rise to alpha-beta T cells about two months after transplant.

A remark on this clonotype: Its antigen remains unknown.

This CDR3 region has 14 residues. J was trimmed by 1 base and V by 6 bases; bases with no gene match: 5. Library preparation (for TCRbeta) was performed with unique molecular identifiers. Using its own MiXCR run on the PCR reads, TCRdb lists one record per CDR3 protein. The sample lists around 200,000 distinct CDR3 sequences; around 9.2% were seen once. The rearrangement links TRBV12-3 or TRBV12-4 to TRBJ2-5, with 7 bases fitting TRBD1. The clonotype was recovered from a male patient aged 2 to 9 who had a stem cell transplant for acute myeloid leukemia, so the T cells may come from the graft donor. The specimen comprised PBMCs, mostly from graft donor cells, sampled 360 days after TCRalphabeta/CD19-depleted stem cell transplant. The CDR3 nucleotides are TGTGCCAGCAGCCCTCGACAGGGCCAAGAGACCCAGTACTTC. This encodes CASSPRQGQETQYF.